Listed below are T cell receptor beta chains from one sample, sequenced in a study of blood T cell repertoires in COVID-19. Some clones are missing from TCRdb's copy, which holds only in-frame ones; the method was immunoSEQ multiplex PCR. The sample contains fewer than 20,000 clones, approximately 86% of which appear only once. Sequenced input: peripheral blood. Every receptor here comes from a human donor in a cohort sampled during active COVID-19. CDR3s include the opening cysteine and the closing phenylalanine or tryptophan. Each record gives: D gene, J gene, V gene, clone size, CDR3 DNA, CDR3 protein. The D gene is left open where the match is weak. Expanded clones get a size class; other rows say once, few or many, or leave the size out.

>TRBD1|TRBJ2-5|TRBV11-2|few
TGTGCCAGCAGCGGACAGGGGATGCCGAGGGAGACCCAGTACTTC
CASSGQGMPRETQYF
>TRBD1|TRBJ2-7|TRBV15|-
TGTGCCACCAGCAGAGAAGGCGGGACAGGGGGCCACGAGCAGTACTTC
CATSREGGTGGHEQYF
>-|TRBJ1-1|TRBV6-1|-
TGTGCCAGCACTGAAGGGCAAGTAGCTTTCTTT
CASTEGQVAFF
>-|TRBJ2-1|TRBV3-1/TRBV3-2|-
TGTGCCAGCAGCCAAGACGTCCGTAATGAGCAGTTCTTC
CASSQDVRNEQFF
>TRBD2|TRBJ2-3|TRBV5-1|few
TGCGCCAGCAGCAGACTAGCGGAGCGCACAGATACGCAGTATTTT
CASSRLAERTDTQYF
>-|TRBJ2-5|TRBV19|-
TGTGCCAGTACCCCAGCAGGGGTATGGGAGACCCAGTACTTC
CASTPAGVWETQYF
>TRBD1|TRBJ1-5|TRBV5-6|large
TGTGCCAGCAGCTTGACACAGGGGAGACAGCCCCAGCATTTT
CASSLTQGRQPQHF
>-|TRBJ2-7|TRBV6-2/TRBV6-3|-
TGTGCCAGCAGTTACTCGGCGGGGCTCACCTACGAGCAGTACTTC
CASSYSAGLTYEQYF
>-|TRBJ1-1|TRBV18|once
TGTGCCAGCTCACCAACCCAACAGCTTAACACTGAAGCTTTCTTT
CASSPTQQLNTEAFF
>TRBD1|TRBJ2-6|TRBV27|-
TGTGCCAGCAGTGCGGGACAGGGGTGGCCTGGGGCCAACGTCCTGACTTTC
CASSAGQGWPGANVLTF
>-|TRBJ2-5|TRBV7-9|-
TGTGCCAGCAGCTTATCAGGAGAGACCCAGTACTTC
CASSLSGETQYF
>-|TRBJ1-3|TRBV27|-
TGTGCCAGCAGGCCGACTCCTCCCGGTGGAAACACCATATATTTT
CASRPTPPGGNTIYF
>-|TRBJ1-5|TRBV10-3|-
TGTGCCATCAGTTCGTCGAGGCAGGGAAATAGCAATCAGCCCCAGCATTTT
CAISSSRQGNSNQPQHF
>TRBD1|TRBJ2-1|TRBV9|once
TGTGCCAGCAGCGTAGGGGGTTGGTGGACAGGGGATGTTTACAATGAGCAGTTCTTC
CASSVGGWWTGDVYNEQFF
>TRBD1|TRBJ2-7|TRBV6-5|-
TGTGCCAGCAGGGTGACAGGGTTATCCTACGAGCAGTACTTC
CASRVTGLSYEQYF
>-|TRBJ2-3|TRBV11-3|-
TGTGCCAGCAGCCGGTCGGACTTTCCAACGACAGATACGCAGTATTTT
CASSRSDFPTTDTQYF
>TRBD2|TRBJ2-5|TRBV19|-
TGTGCCAGTAGTCCCTTGACGGGGGGGCTGGAGACCCAGTACTTC
CASSPLTGGLETQYF
>TRBD1|TRBJ1-1|TRBV5-4|-
TGTGCCAGCAGCCCGAGGACAGGGGGCGGGGTCACTGAAGCTTTCTTT
CASSPRTGGGVTEAFF
>TRBD1|TRBJ2-2|TRBV18|-
TGTGCCAGCTCAGTACAGCTCGGGACAGGGACGAACACCGGGGAGCTGTTTTTT
CASSVQLGTGTNTGELFF
>-|TRBJ2-7|TRBV29-1|-
TGCAGCGTTGGCAGGGGTTACGAGCAGTACTTC
CSVGRGYEQYF
>TRBD2|TRBJ2-1|TRBV4-2|-
TGTGCCAGCAGCCAAGCGTTCCTAGCGGGGGGGTTCGATGAGCAGTTCTTC
CASSQAFLAGGFDEQFF
>TRBD2|TRBJ2-4|TRBV5-6|-
TGTGCCAGCAGCCTAGCGGGGGGGCCCAAAAACATTCAGTACTTC
CASSLAGGPKNIQYF
>-|TRBJ1-4|TRBV6-1|-
TGTGCCAGCAGTGATGGGGCCAGGGGATCAAAACTGTTTTTT
CASSDGARGSKLFF
>TRBD1|TRBJ2-5|TRBV6-5|few
TGTGCCAGCAGCGGACAGGGCAGGGAGACCCAGTACTTC
CASSGQGRETQYF
>TRBD2|TRBJ2-1|TRBV7-8|-
TGTGCCAGCAGCTTAGGCGGGACTAGCGGGGGAGGGCAGTTCTTC
CASSLGGTSGGGQFF
>-|TRBJ2-5|TRBV15|-
TGTGCCACCAGCAGAGCCGGGACCGGGGGACAAGAGACCCAGTACTTC
CATSRAGTGGQETQYF
>-|TRBJ2-7|TRBV12-3/TRBV12-4|-
TGTGCCAGCAGCAGGGGTGCCGAGCAGTACTTC
CASSRGAEQYF
>TRBD1|TRBJ2-5|TRBV11-2|-
TGTGCCAGCAGCGAAACATCGACAGGGTACCAAGAGACCCAGTACTTC
CASSETSTGYQETQYF
>-|TRBJ2-3|TRBV7-8|-
TGTGCCAGCAGCTTAGTGACAGGTCAGGAGACAGATACGCAGTATTTT
CASSLVTGQETDTQYF
>-|TRBJ1-1|TRBV10-1|-
TGCGCCAGCAGTGAGTTCCCATACACTGAAGCTTTCTTT
CASSEFPYTEAFF
>-|TRBJ1-4|TRBV6-6|-
TGTGCCAGCAGTTACTCCGGGCAGGGTAATGAAAAACTGTTTTTT
CASSYSGQGNEKLFF
>-|TRBJ1-4|TRBV2|-
TGTGCCAGCACCCGAGCGGGGGGCGCGGATGAAAAACTGTTTTTT
CASTRAGGADEKLFF
>TRBD1|TRBJ2-2|TRBV18|-
TGTGCCAGCTCACAAGCGACAGGGTCCGGGGAGCTGTTTTTT
CASSQATGSGELFF
>-|TRBJ2-3|TRBV6-5|-
TGTGCCAGCAGGATACAGATGGGTGATACGCAGTATTTT
CASRIQMGDTQYF
>-|TRBJ2-7|TRBV3-1/TRBV3-2|-
TGTGCCAGCAGCCACCCCGGTGGAGTCTACGAGCAGTACTTC
CASSHPGGVYEQYF
>-|TRBJ2-7|TRBV6-6|-
TGTGCCAGCAATAGTCAGGGCGTTCTGGGGCAGTACTTC
CASNSQGVLGQYF
>TRBD1|TRBJ2-7|TRBV18|-
TGTGCCAGCTCACCCTGGACAGGGAAAACCTACGAGCAGTACTTC
CASSPWTGKTYEQYF
>TRBD2|TRBJ2-3|TRBV7-4|-
TGTGCCAGCAACCTCGTGGGGCGGGGGGGCCGCCCAGATACGCAGTATTTT
CASNLVGRGGRPDTQYF
>-|TRBJ2-7|TRBV9|-
TGTGCCAGCAGCGTTTACGCTGCTAGCTCCTACGAGCAGTACTTC
CASSVYAASSYEQYF
>-|TRBJ1-4|TRBV14|-
TGTGCCAGCAGCCAACCAGGCGGCCTCCGCGGGGAAAAACTGTTTTTT
CASSQPGGLRGEKLFF
>-|TRBJ2-7|TRBV6-5|-
TGTGCCAGCAGCCCCCACAATTCCTACGAGCAGTACTTC
CASSPHNSYEQYF
>-|TRBJ1-2|TRBV18|-
TGTGCCAGCTCACCAGGGAATGACAGATACTATGGCTACACCTTC
CASSPGNDRYYGYTF
>-|TRBJ2-1|TRBV4-1|-
TGCGCCAGCAGCCAAGCCGGGGGAACCTACAATGAGCAGTTCTTC
CASSQAGGTYNEQFF
>-|TRBJ2-2|TRBV4-2|-
TGTGCCAGCAGCCCGGGGGGCGCGAACACCGGGGAGCTGTTTTTT
CASSPGGANTGELFF
>-|TRBJ2-5|TRBV7-2|-
TGTGCCAGCAGCTTACGGGGGGCCCAAGAGACCCAGTACTTC
CASSLRGAQETQYF